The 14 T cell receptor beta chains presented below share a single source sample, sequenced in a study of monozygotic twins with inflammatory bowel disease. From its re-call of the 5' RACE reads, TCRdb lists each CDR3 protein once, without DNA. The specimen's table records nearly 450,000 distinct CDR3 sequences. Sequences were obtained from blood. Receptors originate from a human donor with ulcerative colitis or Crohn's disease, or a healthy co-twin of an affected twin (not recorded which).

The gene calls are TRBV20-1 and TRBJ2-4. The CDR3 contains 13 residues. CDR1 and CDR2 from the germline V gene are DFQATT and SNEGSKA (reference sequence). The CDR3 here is CSAERVAKNIQYF.

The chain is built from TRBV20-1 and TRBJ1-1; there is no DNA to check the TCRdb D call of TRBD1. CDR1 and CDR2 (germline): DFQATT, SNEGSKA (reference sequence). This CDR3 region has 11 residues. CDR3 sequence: CSATEGVEAFF.

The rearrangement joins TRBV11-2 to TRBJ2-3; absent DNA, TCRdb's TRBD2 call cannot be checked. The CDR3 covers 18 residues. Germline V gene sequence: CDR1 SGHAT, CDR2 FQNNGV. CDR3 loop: CASSLVGLAGVLTDTQYF.

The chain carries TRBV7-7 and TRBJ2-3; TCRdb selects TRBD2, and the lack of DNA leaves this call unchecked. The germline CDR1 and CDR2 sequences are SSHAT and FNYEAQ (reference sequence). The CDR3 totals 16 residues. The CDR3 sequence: CASSLGRGASTDTQYF. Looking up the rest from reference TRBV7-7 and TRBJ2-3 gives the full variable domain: GAGVSQSPRYKVTKRGQDVTLRCDPISSHATLYWYQQALGQGPEFLTYFNYEAQPDKSGLPSDRFSAERPEGSISTLTIQRTEQRDSAMYRCASSLGRGASTDTQYFGPGTRLTVL.

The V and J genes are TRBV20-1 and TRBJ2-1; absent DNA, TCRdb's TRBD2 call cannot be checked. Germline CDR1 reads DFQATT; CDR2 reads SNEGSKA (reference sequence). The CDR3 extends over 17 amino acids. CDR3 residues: CSASTSGGPVAYNEQFF.

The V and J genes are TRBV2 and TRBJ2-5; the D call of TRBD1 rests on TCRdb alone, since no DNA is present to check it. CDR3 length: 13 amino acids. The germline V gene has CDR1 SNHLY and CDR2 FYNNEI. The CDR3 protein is CASGKQGRETQYF.

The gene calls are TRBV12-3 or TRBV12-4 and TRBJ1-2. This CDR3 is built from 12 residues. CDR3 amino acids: CASSFEGGSYTF.

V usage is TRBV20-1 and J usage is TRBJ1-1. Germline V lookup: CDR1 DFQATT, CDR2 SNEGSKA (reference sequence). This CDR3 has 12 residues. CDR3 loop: CSVREKNTEAFF.

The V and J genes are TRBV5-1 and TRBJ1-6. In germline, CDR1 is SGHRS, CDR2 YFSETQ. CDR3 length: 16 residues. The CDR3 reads CASRAGPTKDNSPLHF.

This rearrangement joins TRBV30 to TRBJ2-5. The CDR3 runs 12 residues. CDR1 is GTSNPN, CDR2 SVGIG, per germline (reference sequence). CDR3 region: CAWISPEETQYF.

This CDR3 is CASSAWGQGGTDTQYF. The rearrangement joins TRBV7-2 to TRBJ2-3; TCRdb's D call, TRBD1, is unchecked because there is no DNA. This CDR3 has 16 amino acids. CDR1 is SGHTA and CDR2 is FQGNSA in the germline V gene.

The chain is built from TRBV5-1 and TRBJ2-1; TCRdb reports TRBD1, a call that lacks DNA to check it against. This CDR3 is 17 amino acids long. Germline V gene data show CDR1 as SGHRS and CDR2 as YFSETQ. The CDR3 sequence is CASSFGNLRPGYNEQFF.

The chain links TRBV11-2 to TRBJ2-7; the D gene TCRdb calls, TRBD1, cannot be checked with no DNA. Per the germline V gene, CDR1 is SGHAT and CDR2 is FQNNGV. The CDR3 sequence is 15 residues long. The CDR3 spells CASSLAREVAYEQYF.

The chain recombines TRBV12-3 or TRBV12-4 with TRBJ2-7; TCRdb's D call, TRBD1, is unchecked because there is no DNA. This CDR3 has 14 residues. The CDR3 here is CASSQLQGIGEQYF.